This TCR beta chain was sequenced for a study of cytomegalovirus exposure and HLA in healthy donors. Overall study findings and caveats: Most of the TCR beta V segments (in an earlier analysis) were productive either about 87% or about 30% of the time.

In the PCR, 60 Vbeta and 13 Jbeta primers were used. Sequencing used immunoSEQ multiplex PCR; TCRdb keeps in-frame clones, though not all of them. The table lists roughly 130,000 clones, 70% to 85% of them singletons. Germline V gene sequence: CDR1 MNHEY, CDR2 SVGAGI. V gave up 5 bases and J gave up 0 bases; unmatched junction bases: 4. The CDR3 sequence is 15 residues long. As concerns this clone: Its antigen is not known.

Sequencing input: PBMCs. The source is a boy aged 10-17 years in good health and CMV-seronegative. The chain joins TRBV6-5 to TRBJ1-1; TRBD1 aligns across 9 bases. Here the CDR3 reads CASSPRTGVNTEAFF. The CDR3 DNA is TGTGCCAGCAGTCCCCGGACAGGGGTGAACACTGAAGCTTTCTTT.